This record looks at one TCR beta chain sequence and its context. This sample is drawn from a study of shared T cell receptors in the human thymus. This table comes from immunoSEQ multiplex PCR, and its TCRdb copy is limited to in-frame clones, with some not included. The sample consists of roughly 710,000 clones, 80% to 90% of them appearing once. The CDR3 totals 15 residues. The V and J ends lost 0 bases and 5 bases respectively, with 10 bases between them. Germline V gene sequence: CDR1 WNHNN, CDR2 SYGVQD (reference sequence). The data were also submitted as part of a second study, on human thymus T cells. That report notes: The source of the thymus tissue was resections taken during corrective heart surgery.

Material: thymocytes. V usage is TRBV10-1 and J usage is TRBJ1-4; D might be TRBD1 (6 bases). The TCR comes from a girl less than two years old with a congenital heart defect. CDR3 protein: CASSESQGPNEKLFF. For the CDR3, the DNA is TGCGCCAGCAGTGAGTCGCAGGGGCCCAATGAAAAACTGTTTTTT.